The T cell receptor beta chain described here comes from a study of beta chain features in type 1 diabetes (dated by TCRdb to the late 2010s). Regarding the complete study: Mean age, gender distribution, total cell number and subset yield did not differ between patients and healthy donors. A total of over 90,000,000 sorted cells were examined across all samples, and a strong correlation was observed between cell number per subset and RNA yield. In the study, recently diagnosed type 1 diabetes patients and matched healthy donors were compared on the TCRB repertoires of their sorted circulating CD4+ T cell subsets. Whereas all 30 or so donors provided naive and central memory subsets, regulatory and stem cell-like memory subsets were isolated from just 8 patients and roughly 8 healthy donors. What the authors observed across the whole study: A moderate but significant shortening of TCRB CDR3 length was observed in type 1 diabetes patients in all four CD4+ subsets. Fewer insertions and more nucleotide deletions at VDJ recombination sites were observed in patients with type 1 diabetes, implying thymic rearrangement abnormalities. The naive, central memory and regulatory TCRB repertoires appeared to resemble one another more closely among patients than among healthy donors. HLA sub-analyses involved small numbers of individuals, so any influence of HLA type on TCRB rearrangement remained unresolved. Sequencing cDNA rather than genomic DNA could over-represent highly expressing activated cells, although activation and CD3 levels did not differ between groups. PCR may preferentially amplify shorter templates, but because patient and control samples were amplified and corrected together, any resulting skew would affect both groups equally.

All of the isolated RNA was reverse transcribed with the High Capacity cDNA Reverse Transcription Kit, so expressed TCRB transcripts were sequenced. Naive, central memory and regulatory T cell samples underwent deep immunoSEQ sequencing, averaging around 4 million total reads per sample. Sorted cells were lysed in RLT buffer and RNA was extracted with DNase-treated RNeasy Micro or Mini kits, depending on cell number. Each cell subset was processed on its own to prevent cross-contamination, while patient and healthy donor samples were processed together. Using the immunoSEQ multiplex PCR, TCRB sequences were amplified from cDNA into 87-bp fragments spanning the CDR3 region. Amplicons were sequenced on the Illumina HiSeq platform. The authors' analysis ran thus. PCR bias was corrected computationally using synthetic template baselines, and reads within Hamming distance 2 were collapsed, with unmergeable singletons discarded. Reads were aligned to IMGT to assign V, D and J genes, CDR3 length, and insertions or deletions at six rearrangement sites. Within each subset, clonotype counts were normalized to sorted cell number, and only after that were true diversity and Gini coefficients computed with the tcR R package. Repertoire sharing was quantified using the overlap coefficient calculated on TCRB nucleotide sequences. Out-of-frame TCRB sequences from naive cells were analyzed to stand in for the pre-selection repertoire. TCRdb retrieved this table from immuneACCESS and kept in-frame rearrangements only. Not all clones are present; in checked studies, unresolved V genes account for under half, and no reason is known for the remainder. The V and J calls and clone size are taken from that table; D and trimming were inferred from the DNA. Within this sample are 200,000 to 300,000 clones, with over 65% of them counted one time only. Clones ranked in the top ten supply 0.053% of the sample.

About this clone: Its antigen remains unidentified. Base qualities are not recorded, but no much larger clone differs from it by a single base.

Measured from the cysteine to the phenylalanine, the CDR3 is 13 residues long. The entry retains the CDR3 DNA only, 39 bases that are in frame from base 1. As encoded in the germline V gene, CDR1 is SQVTM while CDR2 is ANQGSEA. For this chain, trimming is 6 bases at the V end and 5 bases at the J end, and the number of junction bases without a gene match is 7. Each donor gave one peripheral blood draw, averaging approximately 110 mL, which was collected into heparinised tubes. A BD FACSAria II was used to sort naive, central memory, regulatory and stem cell-like memory CD4+ T cells with a panel that included CD45RO, CCR7, CD25, CD127, CD95 and CD27. A purity above 95% was achieved for all sorted populations. PBMCs were isolated immediately by Lymphoprep density gradient centrifugation and stained directly without culture. To minimize batch effects, samples were stained and sorted in pairs, one healthy donor with one patient per experiment.

The sequence joins TRBV29-1 to TRBJ2-1; a stretch of 7 junction bases matches TRBD2. The TCR was taken from a man in his thirties or forties in good health. Sequenced input: naive CD4+ T cells from blood. Taken with the paper, the label for cell subset or site translates to: true naive CD4+ T cells. CDR3 sequence: CSVLSGSNNEQFF. The sequenced DNA is TGCAGCGTGCTTAGCGGGTCCAACAATGAGCAGTTCTTC.